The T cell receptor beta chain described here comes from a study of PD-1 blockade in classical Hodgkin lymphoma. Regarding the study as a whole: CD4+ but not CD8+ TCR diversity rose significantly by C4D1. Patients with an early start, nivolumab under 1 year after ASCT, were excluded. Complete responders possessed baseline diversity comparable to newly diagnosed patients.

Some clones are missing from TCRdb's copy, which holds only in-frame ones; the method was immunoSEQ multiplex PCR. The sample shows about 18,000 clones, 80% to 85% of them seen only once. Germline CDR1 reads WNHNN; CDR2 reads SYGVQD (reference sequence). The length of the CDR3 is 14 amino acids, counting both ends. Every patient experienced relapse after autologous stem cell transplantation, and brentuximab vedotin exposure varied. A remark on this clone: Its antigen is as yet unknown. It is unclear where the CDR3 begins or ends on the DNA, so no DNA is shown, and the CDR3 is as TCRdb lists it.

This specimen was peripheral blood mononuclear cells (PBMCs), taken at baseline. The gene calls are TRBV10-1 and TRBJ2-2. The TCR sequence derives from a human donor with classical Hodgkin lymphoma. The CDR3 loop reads CASSFGPGTGELFF.